This T cell receptor (beta chain) was retrieved from a study of identical twins. At least ten counts were recorded for this clonotype. What it recognizes is unknown. V lost 8 bases, J lost 0 bases, and 9 bases stayed unmatched. The CDR3 is 14 residues long. Germline CDR1 SQVTM, CDR2 ANQGSEA. A universal primer site was incorporated via template switching, and the cDNA contained unique molecular identifiers. TCRdb reanalysed the 5' RACE reads using MiXCR and keeps one entry per CDR3 protein. The sample consists of 500,000 to 700,000 distinct CDR3 sequences, around 7.4% of them appearing once. Study-wide results and limits: The more abundant beta clonotypes in cord blood had fewer insertions, and memory repertoires did not show this.

These data were also filed under a second study, of yellow fever vaccine responses in identical twins. That source adds: A vaccine T cell response that seemed partly convergent and partly personalized was reported in twins.

The receptor was isolated from a woman under 30 in good health. The genes are TRBV29-1 and TRBJ1-1, with 7 bases matching TRBD1. Sequenced material: PBMCs. CDR3 DNA sequence: TGCAGCTGTCAAGCCGGGACAGTGAACACTGAAGCTTTCTTT. Translating it yields CSCQAGTVNTEAFF.